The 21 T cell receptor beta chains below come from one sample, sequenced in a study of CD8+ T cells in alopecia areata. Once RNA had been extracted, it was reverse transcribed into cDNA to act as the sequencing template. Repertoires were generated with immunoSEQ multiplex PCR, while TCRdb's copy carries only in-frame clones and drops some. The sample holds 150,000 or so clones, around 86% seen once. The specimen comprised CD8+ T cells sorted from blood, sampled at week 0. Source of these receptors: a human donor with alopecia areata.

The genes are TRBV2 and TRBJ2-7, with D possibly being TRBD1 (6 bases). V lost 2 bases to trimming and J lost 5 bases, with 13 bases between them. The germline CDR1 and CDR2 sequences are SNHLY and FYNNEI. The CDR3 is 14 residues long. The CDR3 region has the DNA TGTGCCAGCAGTGAACCGAACAGGGCGGACGAGCAGTACTTC. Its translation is CASSEPNRADEQYF.

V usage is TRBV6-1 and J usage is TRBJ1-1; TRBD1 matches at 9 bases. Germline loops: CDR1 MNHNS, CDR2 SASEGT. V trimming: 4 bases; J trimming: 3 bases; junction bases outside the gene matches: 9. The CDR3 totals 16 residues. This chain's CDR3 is CASSALPGQGDTEAFF. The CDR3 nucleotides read TGTGCCAGCAGTGCGCTCCCGGGACAGGGAGACACTGAAGCTTTCTTT.

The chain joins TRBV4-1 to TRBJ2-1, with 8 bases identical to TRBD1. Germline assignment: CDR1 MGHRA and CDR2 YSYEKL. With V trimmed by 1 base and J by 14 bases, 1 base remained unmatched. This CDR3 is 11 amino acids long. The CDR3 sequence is CASSQGQGKFF. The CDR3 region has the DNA TGCGCCAGCAGCCAAGGACAGGGGAAGTTCTTC.

Here the CDR3 reads CASSESRVLYEQYF. The CDR3, as DNA: TGCGCCAGCAGTGAGTCAAGGGTGCTCTACGAGCAGTACTTC. This rearrangement joins TRBV10-2 to TRBJ2-7, with unresolved D. The germline gives CDR1 WSHSY, CDR2 SAAADI. The CDR3 is made up of 14 amino acids. The V gene lost 0 bases and the J gene lost 3 bases, with 9 bases spanning the gap.

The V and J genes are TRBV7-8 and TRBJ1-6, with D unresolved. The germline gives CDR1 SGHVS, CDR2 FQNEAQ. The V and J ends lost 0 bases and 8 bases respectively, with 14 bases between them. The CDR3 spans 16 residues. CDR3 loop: CASSLAFEGGYSPLHF. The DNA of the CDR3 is TGTGCCAGCAGCTTAGCATTCGAGGGTGGCTATTCACCCCTCCACTTT.

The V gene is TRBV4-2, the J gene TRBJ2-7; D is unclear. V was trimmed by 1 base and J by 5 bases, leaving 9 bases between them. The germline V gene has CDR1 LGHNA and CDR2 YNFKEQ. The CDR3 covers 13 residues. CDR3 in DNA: TGTGCCAGCAGCCAAGCAGGAAGGGACGAGCAGTACTTC. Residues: CASSQAGRDEQYF.

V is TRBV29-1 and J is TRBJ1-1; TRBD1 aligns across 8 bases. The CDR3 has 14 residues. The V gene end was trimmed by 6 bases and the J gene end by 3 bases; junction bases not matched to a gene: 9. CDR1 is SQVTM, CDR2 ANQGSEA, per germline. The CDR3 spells CSVLKTGAHTEAFF. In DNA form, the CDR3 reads TGCAGCGTCTTAAAGACAGGGGCGCACACTGAAGCTTTCTTT.

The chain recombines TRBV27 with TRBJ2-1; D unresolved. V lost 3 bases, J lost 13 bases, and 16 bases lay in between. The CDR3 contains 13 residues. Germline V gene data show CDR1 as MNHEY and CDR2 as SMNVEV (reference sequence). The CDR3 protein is CASSFDSVYEQFF. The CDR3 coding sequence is TGTGCCAGCAGTTTCGACTCAGTCTACGAACAGTTCTTC.

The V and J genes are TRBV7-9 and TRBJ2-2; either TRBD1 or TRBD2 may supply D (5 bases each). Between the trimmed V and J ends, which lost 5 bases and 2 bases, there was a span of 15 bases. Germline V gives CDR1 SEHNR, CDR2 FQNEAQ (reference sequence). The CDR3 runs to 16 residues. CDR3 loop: CASSPPAGSNTGELFF. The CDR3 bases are TGTGCCAGCAGCCCCCCCGCAGGGAGCAACACCGGGGAGCTGTTTTTT.

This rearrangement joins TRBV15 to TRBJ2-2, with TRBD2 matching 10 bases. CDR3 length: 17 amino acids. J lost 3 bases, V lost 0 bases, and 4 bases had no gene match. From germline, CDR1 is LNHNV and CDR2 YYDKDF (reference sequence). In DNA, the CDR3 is TGTGCCACCAGCAGAGACCTAGCGGGAGTTCACACCGGGGAGCTGTTTTTT. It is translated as CATSRDLAGVHTGELFF.

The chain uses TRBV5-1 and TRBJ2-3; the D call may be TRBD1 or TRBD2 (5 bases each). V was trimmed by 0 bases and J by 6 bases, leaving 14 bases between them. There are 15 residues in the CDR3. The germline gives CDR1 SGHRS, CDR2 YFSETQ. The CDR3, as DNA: TGCGCCAGCAGCTTGGGGGACGGAGGCCCCGATACGCAGTATTTT. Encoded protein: CASSLGDGGPDTQYF.

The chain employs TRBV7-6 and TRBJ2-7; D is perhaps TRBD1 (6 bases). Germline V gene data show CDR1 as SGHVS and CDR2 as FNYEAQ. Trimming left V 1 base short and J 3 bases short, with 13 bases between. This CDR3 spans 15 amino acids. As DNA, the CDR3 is TGTGCCAGCAGCTTAGTTGGACAGAGAGACTACGAGCAGTACTTC. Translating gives CASSLVGQRDYEQYF.

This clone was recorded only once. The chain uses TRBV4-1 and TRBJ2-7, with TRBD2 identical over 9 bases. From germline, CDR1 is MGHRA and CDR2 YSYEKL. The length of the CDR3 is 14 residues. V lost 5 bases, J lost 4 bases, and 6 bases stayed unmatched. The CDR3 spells CASSYTSGWYEQYF. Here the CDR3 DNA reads TGCGCCAGCAGCTATACTAGCGGGTGGTACGAGCAGTACTTC.

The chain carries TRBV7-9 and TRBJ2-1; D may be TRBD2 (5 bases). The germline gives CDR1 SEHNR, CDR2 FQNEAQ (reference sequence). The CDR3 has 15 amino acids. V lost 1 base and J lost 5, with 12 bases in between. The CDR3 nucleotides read TGTGCCAGCAGCTTAGACTTCAGCGGTGACAATGAGCAGTTCTTC. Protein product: CASSLDFSGDNEQFF.

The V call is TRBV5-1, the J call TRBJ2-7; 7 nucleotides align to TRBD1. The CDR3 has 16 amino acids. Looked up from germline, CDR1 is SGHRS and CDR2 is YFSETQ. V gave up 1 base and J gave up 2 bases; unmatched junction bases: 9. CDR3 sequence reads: CASSLSETGMTYEQYF. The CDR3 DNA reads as TGCGCCAGCAGCTTGAGCGAGACAGGGATGACCTACGAGCAGTACTTC.

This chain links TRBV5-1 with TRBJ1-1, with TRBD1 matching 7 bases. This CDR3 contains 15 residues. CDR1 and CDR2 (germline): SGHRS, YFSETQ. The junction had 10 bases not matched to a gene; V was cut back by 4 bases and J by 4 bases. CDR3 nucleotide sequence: TGCGCCAGCAGCCCGGTAAAGACAGGGCCCACTGAAGCTTTCTTT. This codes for CASSPVKTGPTEAFF.

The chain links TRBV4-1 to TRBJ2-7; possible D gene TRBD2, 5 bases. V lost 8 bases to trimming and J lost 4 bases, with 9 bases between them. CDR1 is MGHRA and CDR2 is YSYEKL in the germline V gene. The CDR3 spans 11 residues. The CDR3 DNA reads TGCGCCAGCTCTAGCAGTTACGAGCAGTACTTC. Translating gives CASSSSYEQYF.

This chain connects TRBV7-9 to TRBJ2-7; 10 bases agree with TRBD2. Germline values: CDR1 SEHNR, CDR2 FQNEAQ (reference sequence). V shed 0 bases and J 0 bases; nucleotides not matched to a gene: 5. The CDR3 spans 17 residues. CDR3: CASSLAPGTSASYEQYF. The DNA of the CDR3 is TGTGCCAGCAGCTTAGCGCCCGGGACTAGCGCCTCCTACGAGCAGTACTTC.

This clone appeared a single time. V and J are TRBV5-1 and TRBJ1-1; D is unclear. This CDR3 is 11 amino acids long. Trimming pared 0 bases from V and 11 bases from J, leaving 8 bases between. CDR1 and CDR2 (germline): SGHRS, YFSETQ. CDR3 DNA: TGCGCCAGCAGCTTGGGAGGGCTTGCTTTCTTT. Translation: CASSLGGLAFF.

CDR3 residues: CASSEGGTGNTGELFF. The CDR3 DNA sequence: TGTGCCAGCAGTGAAGGTGGGACAGGAAACACCGGGGAGCTGTTTTTT. The chain combines TRBV25-1 with TRBJ2-2, with TRBD1 matching over 8 bases. The junction had 4 bases not matched to a gene; V was cut back by 2 bases and J by 2 bases. This CDR3 region has 16 residues. Germline-derived CDR1 and CDR2 are MGHDK and SYGVNS. The full variable domain, completed using reference TRBV25-1 and TRBJ2-2, is EADIYQTPRYLVIGTGKKITLECSQTMGHDKMYWYQQDPGMELHLIHYSYGVNSTEKGDLSSESTVSRIRTEHFPLTLESARPSHTSQYLCASSEGGTGNTGELFFGEGSRLTVL.

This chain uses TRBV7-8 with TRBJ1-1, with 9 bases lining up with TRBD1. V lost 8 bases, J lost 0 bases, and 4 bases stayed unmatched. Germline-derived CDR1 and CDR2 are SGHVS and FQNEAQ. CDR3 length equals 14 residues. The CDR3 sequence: CASWTGDLNTEAFF. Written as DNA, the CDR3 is TGTGCCAGCTGGACAGGGGACTTGAACACTGAAGCTTTCTTT. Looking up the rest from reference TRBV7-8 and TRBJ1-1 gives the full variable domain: GAGVSQSPRYKVAKRGQDVALRCDPISGHVSLFWYQQALGQGPEFLTYFQNEAQLDKSGLPSDRFFAERPEGSVSTLKIQRTQQEDSAVYLCASWTGDLNTEAFFGQGTRLTVV.